This entry lists 26 T cell receptor beta chains sequenced from one sample in a study of T-cell reconstitution after alpha-beta-depleted transplantation in children. Preparation of the TCRbeta library used unique molecular identifiers. Each CDR3 protein is one row after TCRdb ran MiXCR on the PCR reads. Of about 98,000 distinct CDR3 sequences listed, roughly 7.1% are singletons. This specimen was PBMCs, taken before TCRalphabeta/CD19-depleted stem cell transplant. The receptors were sampled from a boy aged 2 to 9 with acute lymphoblastic leukemia, due to receive a stem cell transplant.

The V gene is TRBV20-1, the J gene TRBJ2-5; 12 nucleotides line up with TRBD2. With V trimmed by 3 bases and J by 0 bases, 2 bases remained unmatched. This CDR3 has 15 amino acids. In germline, CDR1 is DFQATT, CDR2 SNEGSKA (reference sequence). The DNA of the CDR3 is TGCAGTGCTAGGACTAGCGGGGGCCACCAAGAGACCCAGTACTTC. Translated, it gives CSARTSGGHQETQYF.

The table lists this clonotype with many counts. This chain joins TRBV20-1 and TRBJ2-3; the match to TRBD2 covers 9 bases. With V trimmed by 0 bases and J by 3 bases, 7 bases remained unmatched. Germline V CDR1 and CDR2: DFQATT, SNEGSKA (reference sequence). The CDR3 is 16 residues long. The CDR3 is CSARDPRGGRTDTQYF. The CDR3, as DNA: TGCAGTGCTAGAGACCCGCGGGGGGGCCGGACAGATACGCAGTATTTT.

This clonotype showed up just a few times. CDR3 sequence reads: CASSLHLGLAGGSGANVLTF. CDR3 nucleotide sequence: TGTGCCAGCAGCCTCCACTTAGGGCTAGCGGGGGGCTCTGGGGCCAACGTCCTGACTTTC. The chain carries TRBV9 and TRBJ2-6, with 11 bases fitting TRBD2. The trim removed 4 bases at V and 0 bases at J, leaving 12 bases unmatched. There are 20 residues in the CDR3. Germline V gives CDR1 SGDLS, CDR2 YYNGEE. The whole variable domain, filled in from reference TRBV9 and TRBJ2-6, reads DSGVTQTPKHLITATGQRVTLRCSPRSGDLSVYWYQQSLDQGLQFLIQYYNGEERAKGNILERFSAQQFPDLHSELNLSSLELGDSALYFCASSLHLGLAGGSGANVLTFGAGSRLTVL.

Many counts were recorded for this clonotype. V is TRBV20-1 and J is TRBJ2-2; D gene unclear. V gave up 5 bases and J gave up 5 bases, with 12 bases separating them. Germline V gene data show CDR1 as DFQATT and CDR2 as SNEGSKA (reference sequence). The CDR3 contains 13 residues. CDR3 nucleotides: TGCAGTGCTCGTCCACAGAGAACCGGGGAGCTGTTTTTT. It codes for CSARPQRTGELFF.

This clonotype has just a few counts. The gene calls are TRBV6-5 and TRBJ1-2, with D unresolved. The V gene's germline CDR1 is MNHEY and CDR2 SVGAGI. V lost 2 bases and J lost 2, with 9 bases in between. CDR3 length equals 14 residues. The CDR3 here is CASSYPGQNYGYTF. The CDR3 DNA reads TGTGCCAGCAGTTACCCTGGGCAAAACTATGGCTACACCTTC.

This clonotype appeared a few times. The chain has TRBV11-2 and TRBJ2-2, with D perhaps matching TRBD2 (5 bases). V was pared by 7 bases and J by 1 base, with 10 bases between. The CDR3 totals 14 residues. CDR1 is SGHAT, CDR2 FQNNGV, per germline. CDR3 nucleotides: TGTGCCAGCAATGGACTGCAGAACACCGGGGAGCTGTTTTTT. Encoded protein: CASNGLQNTGELFF.

By its share, this clonotype is medium-sized. This chain links TRBV10-2 with TRBJ2-7; perhaps TRBD1 as D (6 bases). Per the germline V gene, CDR1 is WSHSY and CDR2 is SAAADI. This CDR3 has 12 amino acids. V was trimmed by 3 bases and J by 6 bases, leaving 9 bases between them. The CDR3 DNA reads as TGCGCCAGCAGTGAAGGGGGATTCGAGCAGTACTTC. It yields the protein CASSEGGFEQYF.

This clonotype was observed a few times. This chain connects TRBV6-2 or TRBV6-3 to TRBJ1-2; D gene unclear. V was cut by 2 bases and J by 1 base, with 5 bases left in between. Germline CDR1 reads MNHEY; CDR2 reads SVGEGT. The CDR3 is 13 residues long. CDR3 coding DNA: TGTGCCAGCAGTTACGACCTTAACTATGGCTACACCTTC. Protein product: CASSYDLNYGYTF.

The chain is built from TRBV12-3 or TRBV12-4 and TRBJ2-1, with a possible D match to TRBD2 (6 bases). The CDR3 is 15 residues long. V lost 4 bases and J lost 0, with 10 bases in between. CDR3 nucleotide sequence: TGTGCCAGCAGTTCGGGGCGGGGCTCCTACAATGAGCAGTTCTTC. This encodes CASSSGRGSYNEQFF.

A few counts support this clonotype. The chain has TRBV7-8 and TRBJ2-7; the match to TRBD2 covers 10 bases. This CDR3 spans 14 amino acids. Trimming at V came to 4 bases and at J to 4 bases, leaving 4 bases not matched to a gene. Germline V CDR1 and CDR2: SGHVS, FQNEAQ. The DNA of the CDR3 is TGTGCCAGCAGCTCTTCTAGCGGGGGTTACGAGCAGTACTTC. Protein sequence: CASSSSSGGYEQYF.

The chain recombines TRBV6-5 with TRBJ2-4; 7 bases map to TRBD1. CDR3 length equals 16 residues. V shed 4 bases, J shed 0 bases, and the junction held 6 bases outside the gene matches. CDR1 and CDR2 from the germline V gene are MNHEY and SVGAGI. The CDR3 DNA sequence: TGTGCCAGCAGTTCCGGGACAGAGTTAGCCAAAAACATTCAGTACTTC. It codes for CASSSGTELAKNIQYF.

This clonotype was observed many times. The gene calls are TRBV6-4 and TRBJ2-1; D possibly corresponds to TRBD2 (5 bases). The germline gives CDR1 MRHNA, CDR2 SNTAGT. Trimming removed 3 bases at V and 7 bases at J, with 16 bases between. The CDR3 spans 15 residues. The CDR3 loop is CASSEGDLMVNEQFF. CDR3 coding DNA: TGTGCCAGCAGTGAGGGAGACCTTATGGTAAATGAGCAGTTCTTC.

A word on this clonotype: A much larger clone lies a single base off, so this may be a read error. The rearrangement links TRBV12-3 or TRBV12-4 to TRBJ2-7; TRBD1 aligns across 7 bases. With V trimmed by 5 bases and J by 5 bases, 9 bases remained unmatched. This CDR3 region has 14 residues. The CDR3 protein is CASSHGTVRHEQYF. The CDR3 DNA reads TGTGCCAGCAGTCACGGGACAGTGCGACACGAGCAGTACTTC.

In its sample, this clonotype was seen many times. The chain uses TRBV7-9 and TRBJ2-7; D not certain. This CDR3 comprises 13 residues. V was pared by 5 bases and J by 5 bases, with 13 bases between. Germline assignment: CDR1 SEHNR and CDR2 FQNEAQ (reference sequence). CDR3: CASSPALSDEQYF. The CDR3 nucleotides are TGTGCCAGCAGCCCAGCTCTATCCGACGAGCAGTACTTC.

The V call is TRBV28, the J call TRBJ1-1, with D possibly matching TRBD1 (5 bases). This CDR3 region has 15 residues. From germline, CDR1 is MDHEN and CDR2 SYDVKM. Deletions cut 2 bases from V and 1 base from J, with 11 bases between. CDR3 sequence reads: CASSLIGQGNTEAFF. The DNA of the CDR3 is TGTGCCAGCAGTTTAATAGGTCAGGGGAACACTGAAGCTTTCTTT.

In this sample, this clonotype turned up many times. The rearrangement joins TRBV6-1 to TRBJ2-7; D perhaps matches TRBD2 (6 bases). Trimming cost V 0 bases and J 4 bases, with 22 bases left between them. The CDR3 runs 18 residues. The germline V gene has CDR1 MNHNS and CDR2 SASEGT. CDR3 coding DNA: TGTGCCAGCAGTGAAGCGTTTGGTTCTCGGGGGTTGGCGTACGAGCAGTACTTC. Its translation: CASSEAFGSRGLAYEQYF.

This clonotype occurred a few times. The chain employs TRBV27 and TRBJ2-7; perhaps TRBD2 as D (5 bases). CDR3 length equals 14 residues. The germline V gene encodes CDR1 MNHEY and CDR2 SMNVEV (reference sequence). Trimming cost V 5 bases and J 2 bases, with 13 bases left between them. The CDR3 nucleotides are TGTGCCAGCAGTCCGAGGGCCAGAACCTACGAGCAGTACTTC. Translating gives CASSPRARTYEQYF.

This clonotype was seen many times. The V and J genes are TRBV5-1 and TRBJ1-3; D might be TRBD1 (5 bases). Trimming took off 2 bases at V and 1 base at J, with 7 bases between the two ends. This CDR3 contains 14 residues. Looked up from germline, CDR1 is SGHRS and CDR2 is YFSETQ. The CDR3 region has the DNA TGCGCCAGCAGCTTACAGGAATCTGGAAACACCATATATTTT. Residues: CASSLQESGNTIYF.

On this clonotype: A read error may be the cause here, since a much bigger clone is one base away. The chain carries TRBV6-1 and TRBJ1-1; D remains unclear. V shed 10 bases and J shed 7 bases, with 10 bases lying between them. The CDR3 sequence is 10 residues long. Germline CDR1 is MNHNS and CDR2 is SASEGT. This CDR3 reads CAISQFEAFF. CDR3 sequence (DNA): TGTGCCATCAGCCAATTTGAAGCTTTCTTT.

This clonotype was seen repeatedly, ten times or more. V and J are TRBV5-1 and TRBJ2-5; 8 bases align to TRBD2. V lost 4 bases and J lost 4; bases outside the gene matches: 12. The V gene's germline CDR1 is SGHRS and CDR2 YFSETQ. CDR3 size: 16 residues. The CDR3 sequence is CASSLARGAGGETQYF. CDR3 nucleotides: TGCGCCAGCAGCCTGGCGCGAGGCGCGGGGGGAGAGACCCAGTACTTC.

The sample holds many counts of this clonotype. This chain joins TRBV27 and TRBJ1-6; D remains unclear. The V end lost 8 bases, the J end lost 0 bases, and 2 bases lay between the germline ends. The CDR3 covers 12 residues. Germline V lookup: CDR1 MNHEY, CDR2 SMNVEV (reference sequence). CDR3 DNA: TGTGCCAGCGGCTCCTATAATTCACCCCTCCACTTT. Residues: CASGSYNSPLHF.

This clonotype was counted many times. The CDR3 reads CASSLVRGKGTGELFF. CDR3 DNA: TGTGCCAGCAGCTTAGTTAGAGGGAAAGGCACCGGGGAGCTGTTTTTT. J is TRBJ2-2 and V is TRBV11-2; D is perhaps TRBD2 (5 bases). The germline V and J ends were trimmed by 1 base and 4 bases, with 13 bases remaining between them. Germline V gene lookup returns CDR1 SGHAT and CDR2 FQNNGV. CDR3 size: 16 residues.

V gene TRBV5-6 combines with J gene TRBJ1-1; the D gene is possibly TRBD1 (5 bases). V lost 1 base to trimming and J lost 4 bases, with 14 bases between them. Germline V gene lookup returns CDR1 SGHDT and CDR2 YYEEEE. There are 15 residues in the CDR3. The CDR3 DNA follows: TGTGCCAGCAGCTTGATTGGGCAGGGTGGCACTGAAGCTTTCTTT. Amino acid sequence: CASSLIGQGGTEAFF. The full variable domain, in which reference TRBV5-6 and TRBJ1-1 provide the parts outside the CDR3, is DAGVTQSPTHLIKTRGQQVTLRCSPKSGHDTVSWYQQALGQGPQFIFQYYEEEERQRGNFPDRFSGHQFPNYSSELNVNALLLGDSALYLCASSLIGQGGTEAFFGQGTRLTVV.

This clonotype was recorded at least ten times. The rearrangement joins TRBV5-1 to TRBJ2-3, with 8 bases that match TRBD1. The V segment lost 3 bases and the J segment 1 base; nucleotides outside the gene matches: 4. CDR3 length equals 15 residues. The V gene's germline CDR1 is SGHRS and CDR2 YFSETQ. CDR3 region: CASSWAGGGTDTQYF. The CDR3 bases are TGCGCCAGCAGCTGGGCAGGGGGCGGCACAGATACGCAGTATTTT.

This clonotype was counted ten times or more. The rearrangement joins TRBV4-1 to TRBJ2-1; 7 bases agree with TRBD1. V trimming: 1 base; J trimming: 7 bases; junction bases outside the gene matches: 7. This CDR3 is built from 15 residues. Germline-derived CDR1 and CDR2 are MGHRA and YSYEKL. The chain's CDR3 is CASSQGVGRGNEQFF. CDR3 sequence (DNA): TGCGCCAGCAGCCAAGGGGTGGGCAGGGGGAATGAGCAGTTCTTC.

At least ten counts were recorded for this clonotype. This chain uses TRBV3-1 with TRBJ1-1, with D unresolved. The germline CDR1 and CDR2 sequences are LGHDT and YNNKEL (reference sequence). V dropped 6 bases and J dropped 1 base, with 9 bases sitting between them. CDR3 length: 13 residues. The CDR3 nucleotides read TGTGCCAGCAGTACCGATTGGAACACTGAAGCTTTCTTT. It yields the protein CASSTDWNTEAFF.